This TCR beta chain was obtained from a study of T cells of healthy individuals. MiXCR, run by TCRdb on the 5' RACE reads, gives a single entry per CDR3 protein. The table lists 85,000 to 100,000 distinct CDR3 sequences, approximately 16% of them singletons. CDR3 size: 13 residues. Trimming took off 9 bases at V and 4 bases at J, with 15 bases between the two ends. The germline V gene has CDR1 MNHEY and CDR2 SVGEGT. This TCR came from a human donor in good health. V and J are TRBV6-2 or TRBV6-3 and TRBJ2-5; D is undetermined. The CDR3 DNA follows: TGTGCCAGTTCCCGCCCACCGGCAGAGACCCAGTACTTC. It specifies CASSRPPAETQYF.